Following are 9 T cell receptor beta chains from one sample sequenced in a study of human T cells and chemical hapten exposure. MiXCR was run by TCRdb on the RACE reads, yielding one entry per CDR3 protein. Of 200,000 to 300,000 distinct CDR3 sequences listed, about 8.1% are singletons. Time point noted: pre-sensitization, week 0. Treatment meaning: therapeutic diphenylcyclopropenone sensitization with weekly scalp DPC. Source: whole blood, taken in connection with sensitization to the hapten diphenylcyclopropenone (DPC). These receptor sequences come from a woman aged 40 to 55 with alopecia areata. Some clones in this sample may be carry-over from other donors' samples.

This clonotype was seen repeatedly, ten times or more. J is TRBJ2-7 and V is TRBV20-1; D may be TRBD1 (6 bases). This CDR3 has 15 residues. V lost 3 bases and J lost 6, with 21 bases in between. Germline V gene sequence: CDR1 DFQATT, CDR2 SNEGSKA (reference sequence). The CDR3 bases are TGCAGTGCTAGGAGAACAGGGCTCGATTCAGGCGAGCAGTACTTC. Amino acids: CSARRTGLDSGEQYF.

This clonotype was counted a few times. The chain carries TRBV29-1 and TRBJ1-1, with no clear D. Trimming cost V 6 bases and J 3 bases, with 8 bases left between them. Germline loops: CDR1 SQVTM, CDR2 ANQGSEA. CDR3 size: 11 residues. CDR3 sequence reads: CSVRRDTEAFF. The CDR3 DNA is TGCAGCGTAAGAAGGGACACTGAAGCTTTCTTT.

This clonotype has ten or more counts. The V and J genes are TRBV10-3 and TRBJ1-1, with D maybe TRBD1 (5 bases). The CDR3 runs 12 residues. CDR1 and CDR2 from the germline V gene are ENHRY and SYGVKD. With 8 bases removed from V and 1 base from J, the gap between germline ends came to 8 bases. For the CDR3, the DNA is TGTGCCATCGGTCAGGGGAACACTGAAGCTTTCTTT. Protein: CAIGQGNTEAFF.

This clonotype showed up just a few times. The gene calls are TRBV20-1 and TRBJ1-5; TRBD1 agrees at 10 bases. The CDR3 is made up of 15 amino acids. Germline CDR1 and CDR2: DFQATT and SNEGSKA (reference sequence). The ends lost 0 bases at V and 3 bases at J; junction bases unmatched: 2. The CDR3 protein is CSARETGGFNQPQHF. The CDR3 DNA reads as TGCAGTGCTAGAGAGACAGGGGGCTTCAATCAGCCCCAGCATTTT.

This clonotype was observed a handful of times. V is TRBV7-2 and J is TRBJ2-2, with D unclear. V lost 5 bases and J lost 6, with 13 bases in between. Germline loops: CDR1 SGHTA, CDR2 FQGNSA. CDR3 length: 14 residues. The CDR3 sequence is CASSIRQRSGELFF. CDR3 DNA: TGTGCCAGCAGCATACGTCAACGATCCGGGGAGCTGTTTTTT.

At least ten counts were recorded for this clonotype. For the CDR3, the DNA is TGTGCCAGCTCGGAGGTCGGGACTAGCGGGACCGAGTATACAGATACGCAGTATTTT. Protein sequence: CASSEVGTSGTEYTDTQYF. The chain couples TRBV18 to TRBJ2-3; TRBD2 matches at 13 bases. CDR1 and CDR2 from the germline V gene are KGHSH and LQKENI. V was clipped by 6 bases and J by 3 bases; unmatched bases: 15. This CDR3 contains 19 residues.

J is TRBJ2-5 and V is TRBV21-1; TRBD1, the D gene given by the table, was not confirmed from the DNA. TRBV21-1 is recorded as a pseudogene. The CDR3 extends over 14 amino acids. CDR3: CASSKGGTEETQYF. In DNA, the CDR3 is TGTGCCAGCAGCAAGGGTGGGACAGAAGAGACCCAGTACTTC.

This rearrangement joins TRBV10-3 to TRBJ1-3, with D possibly TRBD1 on 6 matching bases. CDR1 is ENHRY, CDR2 SYGVKD, per germline. CDR3 length: 13 amino acids. Between the trimmed V and J ends, which lost 9 bases and 2 bases, there was a span of 11 bases. CDR3 bases: TGTGCCATACAGGGTGCCCCTGGAAACACCATATATTTT. As protein: CAIQGAPGNTIYF.

The chain links TRBV2 to TRBJ1-3; D possibly corresponds to TRBD1 (6 bases). The CDR3 runs to 14 residues. Trimming left V 6 bases short and J 0 bases short, with 9 bases between. CDR1 SNHLY and CDR2 FYNNEI come from the germline V gene. CDR3 sequence reads: CASRDSYSGNTIYF. In DNA, the CDR3 is TGTGCCAGCAGGGACAGTTACTCTGGAAACACCATATATTTT.